This entry describes one TCR beta chain. This record comes from a study of OX40 agonist ivuxolimab in advanced cancers. On the study more broadly: Dose-escalation subjects each had hepatocellular carcinoma, melanoma, renal cell or head and neck cancer.

Clones were read by immunoSEQ multiplex PCR, and TCRdb kept only the in-frame ones, dropping some. The profile shows roughly 48,000 clones, roughly 85% of them singletons. Germline V CDR1 and CDR2: SGHDT, YYEEEE. The ends were cut back, 5 bases at V and 5 bases at J, with 22 bases in the middle. CDR3 length: 16 residues. The starting material was CD4+ or CD8+ T cells sorted from blood, obtained in a trial of the OX40 agonist ivuxolimab. This chain uses TRBV5-6 with TRBJ2-5; D may be TRBD2 (6 bases). The origin of this receptor is an adult with an advanced solid tumor such as melanoma, head and neck, liver or kidney cancer. The CDR3 reads CASSYLTLGGSETQYF. For the CDR3, the DNA is TGTGCCAGCAGTTATTTGACATTGGGGGGATCTGAGACCCAGTACTTC. The complete variable domain, with remaining parts taken from reference TRBV5-6 and TRBJ2-5, reads DAGVTQSPTHLIKTRGQQVTLRCSPKSGHDTVSWYQQALGQGPQFIFQYYEEEERQRGNFPDRFSGHQFPNYSSELNVNALLLGDSALYLCASSYLTLGGSETQYFGPGTRLLVL.